These 30 T cell receptor beta chains were sequenced from one sample in a study of T cells expressing NK-cell markers. With the 5' RACE reads reprocessed, TCRdb shows one record per CDR3 protein and no DNA. In all, the sample yields a few hundred thousand distinct CDR3 sequences. The sample consisted of blood T cells: a sorted CD56 or NKG2C T cell subset, CD4+ or CD8+ T cells, or bulk PBMC T cells (not recorded which). The receptors originated from a man between 18 and 29 years old in good health.

The chain links TRBV10-3 to TRBJ2-1; absent DNA, TCRdb's TRBD2 call cannot be checked. The V gene's germline CDR1 is ENHRY and CDR2 SYGVKD. This CDR3 has 15 amino acids. The CDR3 loop is CAISELASGRNEQFF.

This chain uses TRBV4-2 with TRBJ2-5; no DNA is available, so the TRBD2 call from TCRdb remains unchecked. CDR3 size: 15 residues. From germline, CDR1 is LGHNA and CDR2 YNFKEQ. The CDR3 here is CASSQDRQGGETQYF.

The chain carries TRBV11-1 and TRBJ2-7; TCRdb picks TRBD2, but there is no DNA to check that call. This CDR3 is 19 amino acids long. From germline, CDR1 is SGHAT and CDR2 FQDESV (reference sequence). The CDR3 spells CASSPAGLAERLNIYEQYF.

The CDR3 reads CASSLASHSEQFF. This sequence joins TRBV12-3 or TRBV12-4 and TRBJ2-1. This CDR3 has 13 residues.

The V and J genes are TRBV12-3 or TRBV12-4 and TRBJ1-1. The CDR3 runs to 12 residues. Here the CDR3 reads CASSSGLAGAFF.

The rearrangement joins TRBV20-1 to TRBJ1-6; TCRdb outputs TRBD1, but without DNA this stays unchecked. This CDR3 region has 16 residues. The germline V gene has CDR1 DFQATT and CDR2 SNEGSKA (reference sequence). This chain's CDR3 is CSARPLTGSTASPLHF.

This chain connects TRBV11-2 to TRBJ2-1; TCRdb calls TRBD2, which cannot be checked without DNA. Germline CDR1 is SGHAT and CDR2 is FQNNGV. This CDR3 is built from 20 residues. The CDR3 here is CASSLTVKGTSGSWYNEQFF.

The CDR3 protein is CASSLGTGRSNEQFF. V gene TRBV12-3 or TRBV12-4 combines with J gene TRBJ2-1; lacking DNA, the TRBD1 call made by TCRdb goes unchecked. The CDR3 has 15 residues.

The chain is built from TRBV20-1 and TRBJ2-3; the TRBD1 assignment by TCRdb is unverifiable without DNA. Germline V gene sequence: CDR1 DFQATT, CDR2 SNEGSKA (reference sequence). The CDR3 contains 15 residues. The chain's CDR3 is CSASRDPTFTDTQYF.

CDR3 amino acids: CASSSGQGVVGETQYF. This chain joins TRBV5-1 and TRBJ2-5; the TCRdb call, TRBD1, lacks DNA for checking. The CDR3 is 16 residues long. Germline assignment: CDR1 SGHRS and CDR2 YFSETQ.

V is TRBV20-1 and J is TRBJ2-1; as DNA is missing, the TRBD2 call by TCRdb cannot be tested. CDR3 length: 13 residues. Germline lookup yields CDR1 DFQATT and CDR2 SNEGSKA (reference sequence). CDR3 amino acids: CSARGTVYNEQFF.

The chain joins TRBV12-3 or TRBV12-4 to TRBJ2-1; TCRdb selects TRBD2, and the lack of DNA leaves this call unchecked. The CDR3 extends over 16 amino acids. CDR3 loop: CASSPIPLSSYNEQFF.

The gene calls are TRBV7-9 and TRBJ2-2. The CDR3 has 17 amino acids. Germline V gene lookup returns CDR1 SEHNR and CDR2 FQNEAQ (reference sequence). The CDR3 spells CASSPAGVLAGTGELFF.

The rearrangement joins TRBV12-3 or TRBV12-4 to TRBJ2-1. CDR3 length: 15 residues. The CDR3 protein is CASRRLGRSYNEQFF.

V is TRBV28 and J is TRBJ1-1. The CDR3 consists of 15 residues. Looked up from germline, CDR1 is MDHEN and CDR2 is SYDVKM. The CDR3 loop is CASSPVSGVNTEAFF. The complete variable domain, with remaining parts taken from reference TRBV28 and TRBJ1-1, reads DVKVTQSSRYLVKRTGEKVFLECVQDMDHENMFWYRQDPGLGLRLIYFSYDVKMKEKGDIPEGYSVSREKKERFSLILESASTNQTSMYLCASSPVSGVNTEAFFGQGTRLTVV.

V usage is TRBV10-1 and J usage is TRBJ2-1; TCRdb designates TRBD2, a call that cannot be tested without DNA. Per germline, CDR1 WNHNN and CDR2 SYGVQD (reference sequence). The CDR3 consists of 16 residues. The chain's CDR3 is CASSLALAGIDNEQFF.

The chain employs TRBV20-1 and TRBJ2-4. CDR3 length: 12 residues. Per germline, CDR1 DFQATT and CDR2 SNEGSKA (reference sequence). The CDR3 protein is CSARDPFRIQYF.

This chain uses TRBV7-8 with TRBJ1-4. CDR3 length equals 16 residues. The germline gives CDR1 SGHVS, CDR2 FQNEAQ. CDR3 sequence: CASSRTRIALNEKLFF.

J is TRBJ2-1 and V is TRBV18; TCRdb's assignment of TRBD2 cannot be checked, as there is no DNA. CDR1 and CDR2 (germline): KGHSH, LQKENI. This CDR3 is 15 amino acids long. The CDR3 spells CASSPVQAGINEQFF.

V usage is TRBV11-2 and J usage is TRBJ2-2; TCRdb picks TRBD1, but there is no DNA to check that call. CDR3 length equals 16 residues. The germline V gene has CDR1 SGHAT and CDR2 FQNNGV. Here the CDR3 reads CASSPQGQGATGELFF.

The chain combines TRBV9 with TRBJ2-1; TCRdb's D call, TRBD2, is unchecked because there is no DNA. The CDR3 contains 15 residues. CDR1 and CDR2 (germline): SGDLS, YYNGEE. The CDR3 reads CASSVDPSAVGEQFF.

The gene calls are TRBV20-1 and TRBJ2-3; TCRdb names TRBD1, which stays unverified in the absence of DNA. The CDR3 spans 16 residues. The germline V gene encodes CDR1 DFQATT and CDR2 SNEGSKA (reference sequence). CDR3 residues: CSARGGAHRETDTQYF.

V usage is TRBV12-3 or TRBV12-4 and J usage is TRBJ2-1; TCRdb's D call of TRBD1 is untestable without DNA. This CDR3 spans 13 amino acids. CDR3 sequence: CASAEGAVNEQFF.

The genes are TRBV15 and TRBJ2-7; there is no DNA to check the TCRdb D call of TRBD1. CDR1 is LNHNV, CDR2 YYDKDF, per germline (reference sequence). This CDR3 has 15 amino acids. CDR3 residues: CATSRGRGVAYEQYF.

This rearrangement joins TRBV24-1 to TRBJ2-5; without DNA, the TCRdb call of TRBD1 cannot be checked. The CDR3 totals 13 residues. Looked up from germline, CDR1 is KGHDR and CDR2 is SFDVKD. CDR3: CATATQGKETQYF.

This rearrangement joins TRBV5-6 to TRBJ1-1. The CDR3 sequence is 13 residues long. Germline V gives CDR1 SGHDT, CDR2 YYEEEE. The CDR3 sequence: CASSYNVGGAAFF.

The chain recombines TRBV7-6 with TRBJ2-1. This CDR3 is built from 14 residues. Germline CDR1 reads SGHVS; CDR2 reads FNYEAQ. The CDR3 reads CASSSTLAYNEQFF.

The V call is TRBV4-1, the J call TRBJ2-1; the TRBD2 assignment by TCRdb is unverifiable without DNA. CDR3 length: 19 residues. The germline V gene encodes CDR1 MGHRA and CDR2 YSYEKL. The CDR3: CASSQDRTSGRVLENEQFF.

CDR3 protein: CSVAQGANPPHYGYTF. The J gene is TRBJ1-2, the V gene TRBV29-1; TCRdb names TRBD1, which stays unverified in the absence of DNA. Germline CDR1 is SQVTM and CDR2 is ANQGSEA. CDR3 length equals 16 residues.

The chain joins TRBV7-3 to TRBJ2-7; the TCRdb D gene call, TRBD1, has no DNA to confirm it. CDR1 is SGHTA and CDR2 is FQGTGA in the germline V gene. CDR3 length equals 13 residues. CDR3 amino acids: CASSAVGAGEQYF.